Below, one T cell receptor (beta chain) is given with its context. Its antigen remains unidentified. The source of the sample is a study of cytomegalovirus exposure and HLA in healthy donors. PCR was performed using 60 Vbeta and 13 Jbeta primers. Only in-frame clones appear in the TCRdb table, and some are missing; sequencing was by immunoSEQ multiplex PCR. The sample has under 170,000 clones, under 75% seen once. CDR3 length: 13 residues. With V trimmed by 7 bases and J by 4 bases, 4 bases remained unmatched. Per germline, CDR1 SNHLY and CDR2 FYNNEI. Study findings and constraints: Links to common viral pathogens appeared, in a later analysis, for several of the most significant clusters.

This chain connects TRBV2 to TRBJ1-5, with 7 bases aligning to TRBD1. What was sequenced was PBMCs. The origin of this receptor is a woman aged 55 to 70 in good health and CMV-seropositive. Here the CDR3 reads CASKGDRNQPQHF. In DNA, the CDR3 is TGTGCCAGCAAAGGGGACAGAAATCAGCCCCAGCATTTT.